The clone carrying this T cell receptor beta chain was detected ten times or more. The antigen is unknown. Patients were all untreated before their thyroid surgery. The data are from a study of metastatic and nonmetastatic thyroid tumors. Background on the study: Repertoires of blood and of tissue (tumor or nodule) from malignant and benign thyroid patients were compared.

Points from the study as a whole: The reported finding was significantly higher TCR beta diversity in malignant thyroid tumors relative to benign nodules, in blood and tumor.

Authors' methods: Across clinicopathological groups, CDR3 differences served as the basis for building a distant-metastasis classifier for papillary thyroid cancer. MiXCR reprocessed the PCR reads for TCRdb. The V and J calls here are based on TCRdb, not the publication. The profile shows 35,000 to 45,000 clones, roughly 20% of them singletons. Trimming pared 0 bases from V and 5 bases from J, leaving 12 bases between. The CDR3 extends over 15 amino acids. Germline V CDR1 and CDR2: KGHDR, SFDVKD. Input material: blood. V gene TRBV24-1 combines with J gene TRBJ2-5; no reliable D call. This sequence was found in a female donor with papillary thyroid cancer or a benign thyroid nodule (not recorded which). Some clones in this sample may be carry-over from other donors' samples. The CDR3 loop reads CATSDLRRDVETQYF. The CDR3 coding sequence is TGTGCCACCAGTGATTTGAGAAGGGATGTGGAGACCCAGTACTTC.